This T cell receptor (beta chain) was recorded in a study of HIV-infected children after antiretroviral therapy interruption. The TCR library was built from RNA with a 3' RACE protocol and unique molecular identifiers. TCRdb independently ran MiXCR on the 3' RACE reads; one entry per CDR3 protein. The sample comprises 5,500 to 8,000 distinct CDR3 sequences, 15% to 20% of which are singletons, and roughly 13% rests with the top ten. The germline V and J ends were trimmed by 5 bases and 2 bases, with 16 bases remaining between them. The CDR3 consists of 15 residues. Germline V gene sequence: CDR1 SGDLS, CDR2 YYNGEE. The sample's treatment: PENTA 11 planned treatment interruption arm or continuous ART arm.

The sequences come from CD45RO+ CD8+ T cells from PBMCs, pooled from several time points, collected from a donor given antiretroviral therapy, either interrupted or continuous. Documented subset: memory CD8+ CD45RO+ CD45RA- T cells. This sequence originates from a pool of human donors with HIV. The rearrangement links TRBV9 to TRBJ2-5; D ambiguous. DNA for the CDR3: TGTGCCAGCAGTTTAAGGATCGACGCTCAAGAGACCCAGTACTTC. Amino acids: CASSLRIDAQETQYF.